Presented here are 19 T cell receptor beta chains from one specimen sequenced in a study of regulatory T cells in long-lasting Graves disease. Arm-PCR of CDR3 regions and iRepertoire HTBI primers were the basis on which TCR beta libraries were built. Each CDR3 protein gets one entry after TCRdb re-called the multiplex PCR reads with MiXCR. In the table there are a few hundred thousand distinct CDR3 sequences, roughly 12% of which are singletons. Time point: newly diagnosed GD, antithyroid drugs for less than 3 months. Following extraction of RNA from PBMCs, that RNA was used to make the TCR library. The same data also went into a second study, on T cells in Graves' hyperthyroidism and ophthalmopathy.

This specimen was peripheral blood mononuclear cells (PBMCs), taken at new diagnosis, from a patient treated with antithyroid drugs. The receptors derive from a young woman with Graves disease.

This clonotype has a handful of counts. One junction end does not reproduce the germline sequence, and a read error may be involved. The chain couples TRBV4-1 to TRBJ2-4; D is undetermined. CDR1 MGHRA and CDR2 YSYEKL come from the germline V gene. This CDR3 contains 16 residues. CDR3 sequence reads: CASSQDPPGPANIQYF. In nucleotides, the CDR3 is TGTGCCAGCAGCCAAGATCCCCCGGGTCCGGCAAACATTCAGTACTTC.

This clonotype occurred many times. The chain combines TRBV12-3 or TRBV12-4 with TRBJ1-1, with D unclear. The CDR3 is 14 residues long. With 4 bases removed from V and 5 bases from J, the gap between germline ends came to 14 bases. The CDR3 here is CASSWTQVFTEAFF. CDR3 coding DNA: TGTGCCAGCAGTTGGACCCAGGTTTTTACTGAAGCTTTCTTT.

This clonotype was seen only a few times. The V call is TRBV4-1, the J call TRBJ1-1; 7 bases agree with TRBD1. The V segment lost 0 bases and the J segment 4 bases; nucleotides outside the gene matches: 8. The CDR3 runs to 16 residues. Germline V lookup: CDR1 MGHRA, CDR2 YSYEKL. The CDR3 is CASSQDARGQGTEAFF. CDR3 bases: TGCGCCAGCAGCCAAGATGCGAGGGGGCAGGGCACTGAAGCTTTCTTT.

This clonotype was seen many times. The genes are TRBV20-1 and TRBJ1-1; D gene unclear. Trimming cost V 5 bases and J 6 bases, with 13 bases left between them. The CDR3 consists of 12 residues. In germline, CDR1 is DFQATT, CDR2 SNEGSKA (reference sequence). This CDR3 reads CSAGLVEPEAFF. The DNA for the CDR3 is TGCAGTGCTGGTTTGGTTGAGCCTGAAGCTTTCTTT.

This clonotype was observed many times. J is TRBJ1-4 and V is TRBV12-3 or TRBV12-4, with unresolved D. Between the trimmed V and J ends, which lost 3 bases and 4 bases, there was a span of 9 bases. The CDR3 contains 14 residues. The CDR3 DNA sequence: TGTGCCAGCAGTTTGATTCTTGGTAATGAAAAACTGTTTTTT. This translates into CASSLILGNEKLFF.

This clonotype has at least ten counts. The CDR3 region is CSASDRGVSDEQFF. The CDR3 coding sequence is TGCAGTGCTAGTGACAGGGGTGTGAGCGATGAGCAGTTCTTC. The chain joins TRBV20-1 to TRBJ2-1; the match to TRBD1 covers 8 bases. The CDR3 is made up of 14 amino acids. V gave up 3 bases and J gave up 8 bases; unmatched junction bases: 9. From germline, CDR1 is DFQATT and CDR2 SNEGSKA (reference sequence).

This clonotype was seen repeatedly, ten times or more. V is TRBV7-2 and J is TRBJ1-3; D gene ambiguous. The CDR3 has 16 residues. Looked up from germline, CDR1 is SGHTA and CDR2 is FQGNSA. Trimming took 4 bases from V and 0 from J, leaving 13 bases between them. The CDR3 nucleotides read TGTGCCAGCAGCTCCCAGGCGGCCTACTCTGGAAACACCATATATTTT. Its translation is CASSSQAAYSGNTIYF.

This clonotype has ten or more counts. The chain links TRBV2 to TRBJ2-7, with 9 nucleotides matching TRBD1. V shed 10 bases and J 3 bases; nucleotides not matched to a gene: 7. This CDR3 is 13 amino acids long. The germline V gene encodes CDR1 SNHLY and CDR2 FYNNEI. The CDR3 DNA reads as TGTGCCATCGAGGGACAGGGCCGCTACGAGCAGTACTTC. As protein: CAIEGQGRYEQYF.

This clonotype was found a few times. The rearrangement joins TRBV5-1 to TRBJ1-1; D is unclear. Germline CDR1 reads SGHRS; CDR2 reads YFSETQ. V gave up 4 bases and J gave up 4 bases, with 11 bases separating them. This CDR3 is built from 13 residues. In DNA form, the CDR3 reads TGCGCCAGCAGCGCAGACCAAGTCACTGAAGCTTTCTTT. Residues: CASSADQVTEAFF.

This clonotype was seen more than once but under ten times. The chain recombines TRBV9 with TRBJ2-6; unclear D gene. Germline V gene data show CDR1 as SGDLS and CDR2 as YYNGEE. This CDR3 has 14 amino acids. Deletions cut 7 bases from V and 2 bases from J, with 10 bases between. The CDR3 here is CASARTPGANVLTF. The CDR3 DNA sequence: TGTGCCAGCGCCCGGACCCCTGGGGCCAACGTCCTGACTTTC.

J is TRBJ2-3 and V is TRBV5-4; 10 nucleotides line up with TRBD2. V dropped 5 bases and J dropped 5; count of bases not matched to a gene: 11. Germline values: CDR1 SGHNT, CDR2 YYREEE (reference sequence). The CDR3 spans 16 residues. CDR3 DNA sequence: TGTGCCAGCAGTTCTCTTAGCGGGGGGTCAAGAGATACGCAGTATTTT. Amino acid sequence: CASSSLSGGSRDTQYF.

The chain has TRBV7-3 and TRBJ2-1; 11 bases match TRBD2. CDR1 and CDR2 from the germline V gene are SGHTA and FQGTGA. The junction had 12 bases not matched to a gene; V was cut back by 2 bases and J by 0 bases. This CDR3 spans 20 amino acids. The CDR3 sequence is CASSLPGAGTSGASYNEQFF. Here the CDR3 DNA reads TGTGCCAGCAGCTTACCGGGCGCTGGGACTAGCGGAGCCTCCTACAATGAGCAGTTCTTC.

This clonotype has at least ten counts. This chain connects TRBV20-1 to TRBJ2-1; D may be TRBD1 or TRBD2 (6 bases each). V was cut by 6 bases and J by 9 bases, with 21 bases left in between. The length of the CDR3 is 14 residues. Germline V gene data show CDR1 as DFQATT and CDR2 as SNEGSKA (reference sequence). The CDR3 spells CSAPIRTVGGEQFF. CDR3 nucleotide sequence: TGCAGTGCACCGATTCGGACAGTGGGGGGTGAGCAGTTCTTC.

The rearrangement uses TRBV15 and TRBJ2-1; 10 bases map to TRBD2. Trimming removed 3 bases from V and 6 bases from J; junction bases left unmatched: 14. Germline V gene sequence: CDR1 LNHNV, CDR2 YYDKDF (reference sequence). The CDR3 is made up of 18 amino acids. CDR3 coding DNA: TGTGCCACCAGCAGTCTAGCGGGGGCTCTCACCCATTTCAATGAGCAGTTCTTC. Its protein product is CATSSLAGALTHFNEQFF.

This clonotype was picked up many times. The rearrangement joins TRBV28 to TRBJ2-7, with 8 bases matching TRBD1. Germline V gene lookup returns CDR1 MDHEN and CDR2 SYDVKM. After removal of 4 bases from V and 2 bases from J, the junction contained 7 bases not matched to a gene. The CDR3 length is 15 residues. DNA for the CDR3: TGTGCCAGCAGTTGGTTTACAGGGGGACCCTACGAGCAGTACTTC. It codes for CASSWFTGGPYEQYF.

This clonotype was seen repeatedly, ten times or more. This chain joins TRBV7-9 and TRBJ2-5, with TRBD1 identical over 8 bases. J was trimmed by 5 bases and V by 5 bases; bases with no gene match: 13. Looked up from germline, CDR1 is SEHNR and CDR2 is FQNEAQ (reference sequence). The CDR3 runs to 16 residues. The CDR3, as DNA: TGTGCCAGCAGCCCGCCCCCTGGACAGGGCCGGGAGACCCAGTACTTC. Translating it yields CASSPPPGQGRETQYF.

This clonotype was detected ten times or more. The chain couples TRBV27 to TRBJ2-3; 14 bases are a match to TRBD2. J gave up 3 bases and V 8 bases, and 4 bases lay outside the gene matches. Germline CDR1 MNHEY, CDR2 SMNVEV (reference sequence). The CDR3 contains 15 residues. The CDR3 coding sequence is TGTGCCAGCGGGACTAGCGGGGGAGGGACAGATACGCAGTATTTT. Translated: CASGTSGGGTDTQYF.

This chain links TRBV6-2 or TRBV6-3 with TRBJ2-7, with D perhaps assigned TRBD1 or TRBD2 (5 bases each). The CDR3 covers 13 residues. Trimming removed 6 bases from V and 7 bases from J, with 16 bases in between. Germline CDR1 reads MNHEY; CDR2 reads SVGEGT. This chain's CDR3 is CASSPGALREQYV. The CDR3 nucleotides are TGTGCCAGCAGCCCCGGGGCTCTCCGGGAGCAGTACGTC.

With respect to this clonotype: This may be a read error: a much more frequent sequence differs by one nucleotide. This chain uses TRBV18 with TRBJ1-1; 10 positions agree with TRBD1. Germline CDR1 KGHSH, CDR2 LQKENI. After removal of 2 bases from V and 5 bases from J, the junction contained 8 bases not matched to a gene. This CDR3 comprises 16 residues. The CDR3 DNA reads as TGTGCCAGCTCACCATTACGGGACAGGGGTGGGACTGAAGCTTTCTTT. Translation gives CASSPLRDRGGTEAFF.